This T cell receptor (beta chain) was retrieved from a study of cytomegalovirus exposure and HLA in healthy donors (dated by TCRdb to about 2017). Turning to the overall study: In an earlier analysis of around 540 of the donors, 276 Gb of sequence data and 117 million unique TCR beta sequences from 150 million to 200 million T cells were reported. An early release that covered around 590 HLA-typed donors contained approximately 300 gigabases of sequencing data and about 84 million unique TCR sequences. Of the roughly 390 genotyped donors, roughly 76% were placed in the genetic ancestry cluster associated with self-reported Caucasian donors. The study aimed to test whether signatures of past pathogen exposure could be identified by cataloging public T cell receptors. The study used immunosequencing to profile the T cell repertoires of 666 subjects and linked those repertoires to cytomegalovirus serostatus. Along with the approximately 700-subject first cohort, a separate validation cohort of over a hundred different subjects was used. High-throughput TCR immunosequencing, statistical association of individual TCRs with disease status, and machine learning were combined to predict cytomegalovirus infection status. To study patterns of TCR occurrence, a later analysis re-analyzed previously published TCR beta repertoires from around 700 donors and added high-resolution HLA genotyping. In the later analysis, no new phenotypic data were used to find candidate immune exposures; instead, reliance was placed on TCR beta sequences and their occurrence across donors. An earlier analysis of more than 450 of the donors used high-throughput TCR beta sequencing to judge whether each TCR beta V gene segment behaved as functional or pseudogenic. Donor age, sex, ethnicity and CMV serostatus were compiled alongside the repertoire data. A later genetic analysis used genome-wide SNP genotypes for about 60% of the 666 donors, treating that subset as a discovery cohort. Every discovery cohort repertoire had been produced on one sequencing platform. HLA typing included class I and class II loci at four-digit resolution. Typing coverage differed by locus: A, B, C, DRB1 and DQB1 were typed in roughly 620-640 donors, DQA1 in roughly 500, DPA1 in nearly 610, and DPB1 in approximately 450. Roughly five DR-DQ haplotypes were handled as single units for association and clustering, since linkage in the cohort was strong. Among 398 genotyped donors of the cohort, an average of roughly 230,000 unique TCR beta nucleotide sequences was sequenced per donor, of which about 19% were non-productive. Broader findings and caveats from the paper: The earlier analysis of about 600 of the donors excluded 15 to 20 rarely observed V segments, including chromosome 9 orphons, because counts were too low. The authors suggested that the approach could potentially be generalized to other disease states and immunological phenotypes. For the cohort, immune exposure information was limited to CMV serostatus. A cluster of highly shared sequence variants was judged likely to be a technical artifact of the sequencing pipeline. Only TCR beta chains were sequenced in this cohort, and the absence of alpha or paired-chain data limited detectable features. The study gave a list of 150 to 200 TCR beta chains associated with cytomegalovirus. Three of the identified cytomegalovirus-associated TCR beta chains were confirmed in vitro to be specific for cytomegalovirus antigens. In a later analysis, most CMV-associated TCR beta chains were found to appear HLA-restricted, with HLA associations seemingly driven largely by CMV exposure. V-gene and J-gene trimming of TCR beta chains was associated with a missense DCLRE1C variant in a later genetic analysis, and the association was replicated in an independent cohort. An earlier analysis of around 540 of the donors showed that most TCR beta V segments appeared in productive rearrangements either about 90% or about 30% of the time, which broadly matched IMGT annotations. Because some donors lacked HLA typing at each locus, the association tests relied only on the typed subset. A further reported finding was that TCR beta sequences accurately predicted the HLA-A and HLA-B alleles for most subjects in the first cohort. Most TCR sequences were seen in very few donors, while some public TCRs were found in many individuals. In a later analysis, the rate of TCR association differed among HLA loci, with DRB1 alleles having the most associated TCRs and HLA-C alleles having the fewest. Linkage disequilibrium might explain the correlated functional status among segregating V segments, but an unknown experimental factor could not be excluded. When HLA alleles, especially DR and DQ, strongly co-occurred, attributing TCR associations to individual alleles was difficult. Some IMGT-functional V segments, including TRBV6-2 and TRBV6-3, could not be told apart with the 87-base-pair reads, so those segments were excluded. In a later analysis, around 17,000 TCR beta sequences were associated with specific HLA alleles at a false discovery rate of 0.05. Compared with equally common non-associated chains, HLA-associated TCR beta chains in a later analysis were more clonally expanded and had lower generation probabilities. Several of the top co-occurrence clusters appeared to be linked to parvovirus B19, influenza, CMV and Epstein-Barr virus, according to a later analysis. Cytomegalovirus status was reported to be diagnosed by the classifier with high specificity and sensitivity in both the original and validation cohorts. A later genetic analysis reported fewer N-insertions in productive TCRs among donors in an Asian-associated ancestry cluster than the approximately 700-donor mean. Presence/absence analyses assumed roughly uniform sequencing depth across donors, an assumption that may not hold.

As concerns this clone: Its antigen has not been determined. No much larger clone exists at a distance of one base, and base qualities are not known.

CDR1 and CDR2, looked up from the germline V gene, are SGHAT and FQNNGV. Compared with germline, V lacks 4 bases and J lacks 5 bases; bases without a gene match: 7. The CDR3 covers 16 residues, taking in both the cysteine and the phenylalanine. Just the 48-base CDR3 DNA is kept, in frame starting at base 1. In total, just over 650 healthy bone marrow donors made up the cohort. At the time of sampling, all cohort members were nominally healthy, though unrecorded immune exposures were likely present. The donor tested CMV seronegative, placing the donor among the 352 seronegative members of the cohort. Each donor provided a peripheral blood sample, and peripheral blood mononuclear cells were used for TCR beta sequencing. Genomic DNA was extracted from the blood cell samples with the Qiagen DNeasy Blood Extraction Kit. Receptors were amplified or captured by the immunoSEQ multiplex PCR assay. The multiplex PCR relied on a mix of 60 forward primers for TCR Vbeta segments and 13 reverse primers for TCR Jbeta segments. A multiplex PCR assay on genomic DNA amplified the CDR3 region of rearranged TCR beta genes. The Illumina HiSeq System was used to sequence the amplified TCR beta libraries as 87-base-pair reads. The study's processing was this. A later analysis tallied around 80 million unique TCR beta chains across the 550 to 850 repertoires, and about 12 million of those chains were shared by two or more donors. Raw reads were error-corrected and collapsed into unique sequences by a nearest-neighbor algorithm in which closely related sequences were merged to remove PCR and sequencing errors. CDR3 sequences were aligned to IMGT reference sequences to assign V, D and J gene segments. For a sequence to be retained, a match of at least six nucleotides to both a V gene segment and a J gene segment was required. Rearrangements were called productive when the CDR3 lacked stop codons and stayed in frame with V and J; all others were non-productive. CDR3 was defined by IMGT convention, running from the second conserved V-encoded cysteine to the conserved J-encoded phenylalanine. The earlier analysis of 450 to 750 of the donors excluded any sequence lacking an unambiguous match to a single V gene segment. An earlier analysis of just under 600 of the donors called V segments functional above 56.7% productive rearrangements and segregating when the between-donor standard deviation exceeded 5%. A statistical classification framework was built for diagnosing cytomegalovirus status from the catalog of TCR beta chain sequences. In a later analysis, TCR nucleotide sequences were compared against IMGT/GENE-DB human TR gene sequences so that V and J genes could be assigned. A later analysis assigned CDR3 sequences and most-parsimonious VDJ recombination scenarios with the TCRdist pipeline. In a later analysis, every TCR beta chain was defined by the combination of its CDR3 amino acid sequence and its V-gene family, and reads without a unique V-gene family were dropped. A later analysis removed 592 highly shared, low-generation-probability nucleotide sequences to deal with suspected cross-contamination and a sequencing artifact. For each public chain, a later analysis derived a clonal expansion index from normalized ranks of inferred template counts within each repertoire. Generation probabilities in a later analysis came from a VDJ recombination model fitted to out-of-frame rearrangements, and those results were checked against IGoR. A later analysis scored TCR-TCR, TCR-HLA and TCR-CMV co-occurrence with hypergeometric tests, applying a repertoire-size bias correction to TCR pairs. In a later analysis, false discovery rates were estimated by permuting HLA or CMV assignments 20 times. In a later analysis, co-occurring TCRs were grouped with DBSCAN, and TCRdist sequence similarity was added when clustering was performed within HLA-allele-positive subsets. Co-occurrence clustering excluded repertoires with fewer than 30,000 or more than 120,000 public chains, plus five with anomalous nucleotide sharing. The source is immuneACCESS, and TCRdb retained only in-frame sequences with V and J called. Part of the clones is not carried over; for the studies checked, unresolved V genes explain less than half of this, and the remainder is unexplained. V and J calls and clone size follow that table, whereas D and trimming were derived from the DNA. Counted in this sample were 200,000 to 250,000 clones; roughly 80% of them appeared once. About 3.1% of the sample rests with the top ten.

This receptor was obtained from a man under 40 in good health and CMV-seronegative. Rearrangement joined TRBV11-2 to TRBJ2-3; 12 bases in the junction line up with TRBD2. Material for sequencing was PBMCs. This receptor carries the CDR3 CASSSTSGGSIDTQYF. The base sequence is TGTGCCAGCAGCTCGACTAGCGGGGGATCTATAGATACGCAGTATTTT.